This entry concerns a single TCR beta chain. This specimen comes from a study of technical replicates of blood from several donors. Clones were read by immunoSEQ multiplex PCR, and TCRdb kept only the in-frame ones, dropping some. The sample shows roughly 79,000 clones, over 75% of them seen only once. The sample was PBMCs. The source of this sequence is a human donor in good health. Some clones in this sample may be carry-over from other donors' samples.

The CDR3 DNA reads TGTGCCAGCAGCCCCGACAGGTTCTCCTACGAGCAGTACTTC. It is translated as CASSPDRFSYEQYF. V usage is TRBV7-6 and J usage is TRBJ2-7; D is perhaps TRBD1 (6 bases). Per germline, CDR1 SGHVS and CDR2 FNYEAQ. With 5 bases removed from V and 0 bases from J, the gap between germline ends came to 11 bases. CDR3 length equals 14 residues.